The present entry profiles one T cell receptor beta chain with its context. Its antigen is not identified. This entry is derived from a study of response to subunit inactivated influenza vaccine. Overall study findings and caveats: Few additional T cells are recruited per seasonal influenza vaccination, authors suggested.

With 0 bases clipped from V and 6 bases from J, the junction kept 10 bases outside the gene matches. Germline assignment: CDR1 SGDLS and CDR2 YYNGEE. The CDR3 spans 16 residues. In TCRdb, the RT-PCR reads were re-called with MiXCR into one record per CDR3 protein. The sample holds about 500,000 distinct CDR3 sequences; about an eighth are singletons and the top ten take around 13%. The sequencing here drew on PBMCs from blood, taken about 40 days after vaccination. This TCR derives from a man aged 50 or older who received an inactivated influenza vaccine. The chain couples TRBV9 to TRBJ2-7; 9 bases line up with TRBD2. The CDR3 bases are TGTGCCAGCAGCGTAGACTCAGCGGGAGGTGTGGGCGAGCAGTACTTC. Protein: CASSVDSAGGVGEQYF.